What follows describes a single TCR beta chain. This sample was taken from a study of shared clonotypes between healthy human individuals. CD45RO-negative, CCR7-positively selected cells formed the naive CD8 fraction, excluding terminally differentiated effector memory CD45RA+ cells. Sequenced by immunoSEQ multiplex PCR; TCRdb stores in-frame clones only, minus some. The table includes about 600,000 clones, 95% detected once. Germline CDR1 and CDR2: SGHVS and FQNEAQ. The CDR3 sequence is 19 residues long. After removal of 5 bases from V and 6 bases from J, the junction contained 18 bases not matched to a gene.

The J gene is TRBJ2-1, the V gene TRBV7-8; 11 nucleotides agree with TRBD2. The sequenced material came from naive CD8+ T cells sorted from blood. The sequence derives from a woman in her twenties or thirties in good health. The CDR3 DNA sequence: TGTGCCAGCAGCCTGGCAGGACTAGCGGGTCGGGTGCCCGTCAATGAGCAGTTCTTC. This translates into CASSLAGLAGRVPVNEQFF.